This T cell receptor beta chain is from a study of CD8 T cells in ankylosing spondylitis. This clonotype has ten or more counts. Each CDR3 protein gets one entry after TCRdb re-called the 5' RACE reads with MiXCR. The table includes around 30,000 distinct CDR3 sequences, about 7.2% detected once. The length of the CDR3 is 13 residues. The germline V and J ends were trimmed by 2 bases and 3 bases, with 8 bases remaining between them. Germline values: CDR1 SQVTM, CDR2 ANQGSEA. The sequence came from a male donor with ankylosing spondylitis or in good health (not recorded which). The specimen sequenced was blood, either unsorted or a sorted T cell fraction (not recorded which). The chain uses TRBV29-1 and TRBJ2-1; D is unclear. The CDR3 region has the DNA TGCAGCGTTGAATTTTCATTCTACAATGAGCAGTTCTTC. Translated, it gives CSVEFSFYNEQFF.